This T cell receptor (beta chain) was sequenced during a study of blood T cells in healthy people across ages. Overall study findings and caveats: Considered underestimates were the diversity estimates obtained from one million T cells.

This clonotype was detected a few times. Antigen: not known. Healthy Russian Caucasian donors spanned ages about 6 to 100 years. Primers used in a second PCR of about 7 to 12 cycles were a sample-barcoded 5' primer and a J-beta primer mix. Each CDR3 protein gets one entry after TCRdb re-called the 5' RACE reads with MiXCR. Of 1.5 million to 2 million distinct CDR3 sequences listed, around 50% are singletons. Trimming cost V 5 bases and J 3 bases, with 14 bases left between them. There are 14 residues in the CDR3. Germline lookup yields CDR1 MNHEY and CDR2 SVGAGI. The V call is TRBV6-5, the J call TRBJ2-7; possibly TRBD1 for D (6 bases). The sequencing sample was made of blood. This TCR was sampled from a woman aged 40 to 50 in good health. The CDR3 DNA reads TGTGCCAGCAGTCCTGGGACACCTTTCTACGAGCAGTACTTC. Translating gives CASSPGTPFYEQYF.